This T cell receptor beta chain was identified during a study of T-cell reconstitution after alpha-beta-depleted transplantation in children. TCRbeta library construction was performed incorporating unique molecular identifiers. TCRdb ran MiXCR on the PCR reads and lists one entry per CDR3 protein. Of some 70,000 distinct CDR3 sequences listed, 4.9% are singletons. Findings of the study overall: Several hundred expanded graft clones reportedly gave rise to the alpha-beta T cells present about two months after transplant. Some patients' high day-60 TCRbeta diversity was traced to surviving recipient T cells and thymic progenitors. T-cell numbers and diversity one year post-transplant derived largely from freshly generated T cells.

This clonotype was counted ten times or more. Its antigen is unknown. The V segment lost 4 bases and the J segment 8 bases; nucleotides outside the gene matches: 11. The CDR3 consists of 16 residues. Germline values: CDR1 SGDLS, CDR2 YYNGEE. The V call is TRBV9, the J call TRBJ2-1; TRBD2 matches at 11 bases. The sequence was collected from a boy less than two years old who had a stem cell transplant for acute myeloid leukemia, so the T cells may come from the graft donor. Sample: PBMCs, mostly from graft donor cells, taken 180 days after TCRalphabeta/CD19-depleted stem cell transplant. The CDR3 coding sequence is TGTGCCAGCAGCTCTAGGCTAGCGGGGGGTTGGTATGAGCAGTTCTTC. Translated, it gives CASSSRLAGGWYEQFF.